This T cell receptor (beta chain) was identified in a study of T cells in Graves' hyperthyroidism and ophthalmopathy. This clonotype was found a few times. One junction end disagrees with the germline gene, perhaps due to a read error. TCR beta CDR3 sequences were amplified from RNA transcripts. First-round RT-PCR targeting the TCR CDR3 was performed with the HTBI primer set. TCRdb used MiXCR to reprocess the multiplex PCR reads, holding one entry per CDR3 protein. The table records 550,000 to 650,000 distinct CDR3 sequences, roughly 13% of them present only once. Per germline, CDR1 SGHDT and CDR2 YYEEEE. The CDR3 has 15 residues.

The rearrangement uses TRBV5-6 and TRBJ1-1, with 9 bases fitting TRBD1. The receptor comes from a woman between 25 and 40 years old with Graves' hyperthyroidism that later progressed to Graves' ophthalmopathy. What was sequenced was blood. Here the CDR3 DNA reads TGTGTCAGCACCCTGAACAGGGGGCGAGGCACTGAAGCTTTCTTT. Encoded protein: CVSTLNRGRGTEAFF.